These T cell receptor beta chains were read from a single sample in a study of TIL therapy for anti-PD-1-resistant metastatic lung cancer. The protocol was immunoSEQ multiplex PCR, while the TCRdb copy is restricted to in-frame clones and leaves out a portion. Of about 60,000 clones detected, 69% appear once; the ten largest clones hold about 6.3%. The sample consisted of blood, taken at baseline. The receptors derive from a person aged 25 to 80 with non-small cell lung cancer. Both conserved end residues are part of each CDR3. The D gene is left open where the match is weak. Not every row has a clone size; where given, it reads once, few, many or a size class.

D gene	clone size	V gene	J gene	CDR3 protein	CDR3 DNA
TRBD2	few	TRBV5-4	TRBJ2-3	CASSLAGGSDTQYF	TGTGCCAGCAGCTTGGCGGGAGGGTCAGATACGCAGTATTTT
TRBD2	once	TRBV6-1	TRBJ2-2	CASRAGLAGTGELFF	TGTGCCAGCAGAGCGGGACTAGCGGGCACCGGGGAGCTGTTTTTT
-	-	TRBV29-1	TRBJ2-1	CSVVPSGGGEQFF	TGCAGCGTTGTCCCCTCTGGAGGCGGTGAGCAGTTCTTC
-	-	TRBV5-1	TRBJ2-3	CASSLGPQDTQYF	TGCGCCAGCAGCCTCGGACCCCAGGATACGCAGTATTTT
-	-	TRBV5-6	TRBJ1-1	CASSLIGVMNTEAFF	TGTGCCAGCAGCTTGATCGGGGTAATGAACACTGAAGCTTTCTTT
-	-	TRBV19	TRBJ1-5	CASSTTPRSQEEGYSNQPQHF	TGTGCCAGTAGTACAACCCCCCGATCTCAGGAGGAGGGGTATAGCAATCAGCCCCAGCATTTT
-	few	TRBV11-2	TRBJ1-1	CASSLDKGIEAFF	TGTGCCAGCAGCTTAGATAAGGGAATTGAAGCTTTCTTT
-	-	TRBV30	TRBJ1-1	CAWSEAWGGPEAFF	TGTGCCTGGAGTGAGGCCTGGGGGGGCCCTGAAGCTTTCTTT
TRBD1	-	TRBV6-5	TRBJ2-7	CASSNPTGDYEQYF	TGTGCCAGCAGCAACCCGACAGGGGACTACGAGCAGTACTTC
TRBD2	-	TRBV7-9	TRBJ2-3	CASAVRAGETDTQYF	TGTGCCTCCGCTGTGCGGGCGGGGGAGACAGATACGCAGTATTTT
-	-	TRBV9	TRBJ2-2	CASTETSGGHPNTGELFF	TGTGCCAGCACAGAGACCTCCGGTGGACATCCGAACACCGGGGAGCTGTTTTTT
-	-	TRBV7-6	TRBJ2-5	CASSLGFGETQYF	TGTGCCAGCAGCTTAGGGTTCGGGGAGACCCAGTACTTC
-	once	TRBV29-1	TRBJ1-3	CSVERLNTIYF	TGCAGCGTTGAGAGGTTGAACACCATATATTTT
TRBD2	-	TRBV5-1	TRBJ2-3	CASSPGRAGQSTDTQYF	TGCGCCAGCAGCCCTGGGAGGGCAGGGCAAAGCACAGATACGCAGTATTTT
-	-	TRBV28	TRBJ1-6	CASSTASVGERSPLHF	TGTGCCAGCAGCACCGCTTCTGTGGGGGAACGATCACCCCTCCACTTT
-	-	TRBV5-1	TRBJ2-3	CASSPVDSATDTQYF	TGCGCCAGCAGCCCCGTGGATTCGGCCACAGATACGCAGTATTTT
TRBD1	once	TRBV6-1	TRBJ2-1	CASSEWWDRGGNEQFF	TGTGCCAGCAGTGAATGGTGGGACAGGGGAGGCAATGAGCAGTTCTTC
-	-	TRBV27	TRBJ1-5	CASSQVVGAGQPQHF	TGTGCCAGCAGTCAAGTCGTGGGGGCTGGCCAGCCCCAGCATTTT
-	-	TRBV27	TRBJ2-3	CASLEVGTPGADTQYF	TGTGCCAGCCTTGAAGTTGGGACCCCCGGGGCAGATACGCAGTATTTT
-	-	TRBV6-6	TRBJ1-2	CASSYGDTGGYTF	TGTGCCAGCAGTTACGGGGATACGGGTGGCTACACCTTC
-	-	TRBV2	TRBJ2-5	CASTLGLQETQYF	TGTGCCAGCACCTTGGGACTGCAAGAGACCCAGTACTTC
TRBD2	-	TRBV7-8	TRBJ2-7	CASSTSPGGYEQYF	TGTGCCAGCAGCACAAGCCCGGGGGGCTACGAGCAGTACTTC
TRBD2	-	TRBV14	TRBJ2-1	CASSQALGLAGGIHEQFF	TGTGCCAGCAGCCAAGCCCTCGGACTAGCGGGGGGTATACATGAGCAGTTCTTC
-	few	TRBV6-1	TRBJ1-5	CASKGLSGVQPQHF	TGTGCCAGCAAGGGTTTAAGCGGGGTTCAGCCCCAGCATTTT
-	-	TRBV6-1	TRBJ2-7	CASSGTGQTSYEQYF	TGTGCCAGCAGTGGAACTGGACAGACCTCCTACGAGCAGTACTTC
-	-	TRBV30	TRBJ1-1	CAWRQGTTEAFF	TGTGCCTGGAGGCAGGGGACCACTGAAGCTTTCTTT